This T cell receptor beta chain was recovered during a study of regulatory and conventional T cells in RAG deficiency. Study-wide points: Patient subsets had shorter CDR3s; Omenn Treg-Tconv overlap exceeded 85%. RAG-deficient patients showed markedly lower Shannon entropy and higher Simpson indices than control T-cell subsets.

Sequenced by immunoSEQ multiplex PCR; TCRdb stores in-frame clones only, minus some. In the table there are 20,000 to 25,000 clones, 90% to 95% of which are singletons. Points on this clone: Its antigen is currently unknown.

After removal of 4 bases from V and 2 bases from J, the junction contained 2 bases not matched to a gene. Germline loops: CDR1 MNHNS, CDR2 SASEGT. The CDR3 extends over 14 amino acids. Blood CD4+ CD25-low CD127-high conventional T cells supplied the genomic DNA template. These same records also appear under a second study, on regulatory T cells. That work states: Amplification used 52 TRBV primers and 13 TRBJ primers.

Specimen: CD4+ T cells sorted from blood. The chain employs TRBV6-1 and TRBJ1-2; 9 bases match TRBD1. The receptor was derived from a human donor in good health. CDR3 region: CASSVGTGNYGYTF. The CDR3, as DNA: TGTGCCAGCAGTGTAGGGACAGGGAACTATGGCTACACCTTC.